One and the same sample provided the 28 T cell receptor beta chains below, sequenced in a study of cytomegalovirus exposure and HLA in healthy donors. PCR involved 60 Vbeta and 13 Jbeta primers. Clones were sequenced by immunoSEQ multiplex PCR, and TCRdb holds only the in-frame ones, with some missing. The sample yields fewer than 200,000 clones, 82% seen once. The sample comprised PBMCs. Receptors were obtained from a male donor in good health and CMV-seronegative.

The rearrangement joins TRBV2 to TRBJ1-4, with D hard to call. Germline CDR1 and CDR2: SNHLY and FYNNEI. V was cut by 2 bases and J by 0 bases, with 7 bases left in between. This CDR3 contains 15 residues. CDR3 residues: CASSERETTNEKLFF. For the CDR3, the DNA is TGTGCCAGCAGTGAACGGGAGACAACTAATGAAAAACTGTTTTTT.

V and J are TRBV19 and TRBJ2-5, with 9 bases fitting TRBD1. Germline CDR1 reads LNHDA; CDR2 reads SQIVND (reference sequence). With 5 bases clipped from V and 5 bases from J, the junction kept 9 bases outside the gene matches. This CDR3 is 15 amino acids long. The CDR3 nucleotides are TGTGCCAGTAGTCTCCACAGGGGGCGCACCGAGACCCAGTACTTC. Translating gives CASSLHRGRTETQYF. The full variable domain, rest sourced from reference TRBV19 and TRBJ2-5, is DGGITQSPKYLFRKEGQNVTLSCEQNLNHDAMYWYRQDPGQGLRLIYYSQIVNDFQKGDIAEGYSVSREKKESFPLTVTSAQKNPTAFYLCASSLHRGRTETQYFGPGTRLLVL.

V and J are TRBV19 and TRBJ1-2; D is possibly TRBD1 (6 bases). Trimming left V 1 base short and J 5 bases short, with 11 bases between. The CDR3 extends over 14 amino acids. Germline CDR1 LNHDA, CDR2 SQIVND (reference sequence). The CDR3 reads CASSIVQGRYGYTF. As DNA, the CDR3 is TGTGCCAGTAGTATAGTACAGGGAAGGTATGGCTACACCTTC.

The J gene is TRBJ2-7, the V gene TRBV4-1; 9 nucleotides agree with TRBD1. The CDR3 is 17 amino acids. Germline loops: CDR1 MGHRA, CDR2 YSYEKL. Losses at the gene ends were 5 bases for V and 7 bases for J; bases not matched to a gene: 18. The CDR3 coding sequence is TGCGCCAGCAGCGAAAGAGCCCCGGGACAGGGATTGGAGGAGCAGTACTTC. This gives the protein CASSERAPGQGLEEQYF.

The chain has TRBV25-1 and TRBJ2-1, with D possibly TRBD2 on 5 matching bases. Trimming took off 1 base at V and 3 bases at J, with 16 bases between the two ends. Germline V CDR1 and CDR2: MGHDK, SYGVNS. The CDR3 is 17 residues long. The CDR3 bases are TGTGCCAGCAGTGAATCAAGAGGGCCTGGGGTCTACAATGAGCAGTTCTTC. It encodes CASSESRGPGVYNEQFF.

The chain uses TRBV11-2 and TRBJ2-7; a possible D gene is TRBD2 (5 bases). Trimming cost V 5 bases and J 7 bases, with 9 bases left between them. Germline-derived CDR1 and CDR2 are SGHAT and FQNNGV. This CDR3 is built from 11 residues. This CDR3 reads CASSTTIEQYF. CDR3 nucleotides: TGTGCCAGCAGCACGACTATTGAGCAGTACTTC.

Regarding this clone: Other DNA variants within this sample encode the same CDR3. The chain recombines TRBV27 with TRBJ2-1; 15 nucleotides match TRBD2. The CDR3 is 19 amino acids. CDR1 is MNHEY and CDR2 is SMNVEV in the germline V gene (reference sequence). The V and J ends lost 5 bases and 7 bases, in that order; junction bases with no gene match: 15. In nucleotides, the CDR3 is TGTGCCAGCAGTATCAGGTTGGGGACTAGCGGGAGGAAGAGGAATGAGCAGTTCTTC. Its protein is CASSIRLGTSGRKRNEQFF.

The chain couples TRBV11-2 to TRBJ2-2, with D possibly TRBD2 on 5 matching bases. V lost 0 bases and J lost 4, with 12 bases in between. Germline CDR1 and CDR2: SGHAT and FQNNGV. The CDR3 sequence is 16 residues long. CDR3 coding DNA: TGTGCCAGCAGCTTAGATCGCTTCGCGGGCACCGGGGAGCTGTTTTTT. Its protein is CASSLDRFAGTGELFF.

This clone appeared a single time. The chain employs TRBV19 and TRBJ2-3; TRBD2 is a possible D gene (6 bases). Germline V gene sequence: CDR1 LNHDA, CDR2 SQIVND (reference sequence). CDR3 length: 16 amino acids. Trimming stripped 4 bases from V and 0 bases from J, with 14 bases between. CDR3 nucleotide sequence: TGTGCCAGTAGTAACGTCCCCCTAGCGAGCACAGATACGCAGTATTTT. The encoded protein is CASSNVPLASTDTQYF.

The genes are TRBV6-1 and TRBJ1-5, with 8 bases fitting TRBD1. This CDR3 is built from 14 residues. V shed 2 bases and J 6 bases; nucleotides not matched to a gene: 3. Germline V gene sequence: CDR1 MNHNS, CDR2 SASEGT. The CDR3 coding sequence is TGTGCCAGCAGTGAAAGTGACAGGGGTCAGCCCCAGCATTTT. Residues: CASSESDRGQPQHF.

This clone has a single count. V gene TRBV27 combines with J gene TRBJ2-5; TRBD2 agrees at 7 bases. The J call may be in error: the DNA end matches TRBJ2-7 better. Germline V lookup: CDR1 MNHEY, CDR2 SMNVEV (reference sequence). The CDR3 covers 13 residues. CDR3 loop: CASSFGGGYEQYF. CDR3 DNA: TGTGCCAGCAGTTTCGGCGGGGGATACGAGCAGTACTTC.

The chain employs TRBV7-9 and TRBJ2-1; 14 bases agree with TRBD2. This CDR3 is 18 amino acids long. V dropped 1 base and J dropped 7; count of bases not matched to a gene: 9. Per germline, CDR1 SEHNR and CDR2 FQNEAQ (reference sequence). CDR3 coding DNA: TGTGCCAGCAGCTTAGATTTCCGGACTAGCGGGGGGCGGAATGAGCAGTTCTTC. As protein: CASSLDFRTSGGRNEQFF.

In its sample, this clone was seen a few times. An end of the junction differs from the germline gene, which may be a read error. V is TRBV7-9 and J is TRBJ2-7, with a weak D call TRBD1 (7 bases). Germline V gene data show CDR1 as SEHNR and CDR2 as FQNEAQ (reference sequence). This CDR3 contains 12 residues. The CDR3 is CSSRGDNYEQYF. The CDR3, as DNA: TGTTCCAGCAGGGGGGACAATTACGAGCAGTACTTC.

This chain joins TRBV18 and TRBJ2-3; TRBD2 agrees at 11 bases. The germline CDR1 and CDR2 sequences are KGHSH and LQKENI. V gave up 1 base and J gave up 5 bases; unmatched junction bases: 5. This CDR3 has 16 residues. The DNA of the CDR3 is TGTGCCAGCTCACCACTAGCGGGGGGGCCGGTAGATACGCAGTATTTT. It codes for CASSPLAGGPVDTQYF. The full variable domain, in which reference TRBV18 and TRBJ2-3 provide the parts outside the CDR3, is NAGVMQNPRHLVRRRGQEARLRCSPMKGHSHVYWYRQLPEEGLKFMVYLQKENIIDESGMPKERFSAEFPKEGPSILRIQQVVRGDSAAYFCASSPLAGGPVDTQYFGPGTRLTVL.

This clone has more than one count but fewer than ten. The chain links TRBV6-1 to TRBJ2-2; a possible D gene is TRBD2 (5 bases). Germline V gives CDR1 MNHNS, CDR2 SASEGT. Between the trimmed V and J ends, which lost 8 bases and 6 bases, there was a span of 19 bases. CDR3 length equals 15 residues. The CDR3 DNA reads TGTGCCAGCTATTTTGGTCCCGGGGTCCCCGGGGAGCTGTTTTTT. It specifies CASYFGPGVPGELFF.

The J gene is TRBJ2-7, the V gene TRBV21-1; TRBD2 was called by the table and not checked on the DNA. TRBV21-1 is given as a pseudogene. The CDR3 extends over 17 amino acids. The CDR3 region is CASSKAAHYGDTYEQYF. The DNA of the CDR3 is TGTGCCAGCAGCAAAGCCGCGCACTACGGGGATACCTACGAGCAGTACTTC.

The V gene is TRBV6-5, the J gene TRBJ1-1; possibly TRBD1 for D (5 bases). Trimming took off 4 bases at V and 6 bases at J, with 15 bases between the two ends. This CDR3 comprises 14 residues. CDR1 and CDR2 (germline): MNHEY, SVGAGI. CDR3 in DNA: TGTGCCAGCAGTTTTAAAGACGGGGGTTCTGAAGCTTTCTTT. Translation gives CASSFKDGGSEAFF.

The V and J genes are TRBV7-9 and TRBJ2-5; 7 bases are shared with TRBD1. Unmatched junction bases numbered 5, after V lost 4 bases and J lost 6 bases. Germline V CDR1 and CDR2: SEHNR, FQNEAQ (reference sequence). This CDR3 has 13 residues. The CDR3 DNA sequence: TGTGCCAGCAGCTCTCAGGGGGAACAGACCCAGTACTTC. This gives the protein CASSSQGEQTQYF.

V is TRBV5-1 and J is TRBJ2-7; 14 positions agree with TRBD2. Trimming at V came to 4 bases and at J to 0 bases, leaving 3 bases not matched to a gene. The germline gives CDR1 SGHRS, CDR2 YFSETQ. The length of the CDR3 is 16 residues. The CDR3 DNA reads as TGCGCCAGCAGCCGAGGGACTAGCGGGAGCTCCTACGAGCAGTACTTC. Protein product: CASSRGTSGSSYEQYF.

The chain uses TRBV7-6 and TRBJ1-3; 7 bases map to TRBD1. Germline V gives CDR1 SGHVS, CDR2 FNYEAQ. CDR3 length equals 15 residues. V trimming: 4 bases; J trimming: 4 bases; junction bases outside the gene matches: 7. The CDR3 DNA sequence: TGTGCCAGCAGCTCCCCAGACAGGGTCGGAAACACCATATATTTT. Translated, it gives CASSSPDRVGNTIYF.

The chain uses TRBV6-5 and TRBJ1-1; D unresolved. V lost 5 bases, J lost 3 bases, and 16 bases lay in between. Germline V gene lookup returns CDR1 MNHEY and CDR2 SVGAGI. The CDR3 runs 15 residues. As DNA, the CDR3 is TGTGCCAGCAGTGGTCCCGCGGGGTTAGACACTGAAGCTTTCTTT. Amino acid sequence: CASSGPAGLDTEAFF.

This clone was picked up a small number of times. The chain combines TRBV28 with TRBJ1-5; maybe TRBD1 (5 bases). The germline V and J ends were trimmed by 6 bases and 5 bases, with 17 bases remaining between them. This CDR3 region has 15 residues. Germline V gives CDR1 MDHEN, CDR2 SYDVKM. The CDR3 nucleotides read TGTGCCAGCAGAAATCACCAGGCAGGGTATCAGCCCCAGCATTTT. It specifies CASRNHQAGYQPQHF.

J is TRBJ2-7 and V is TRBV9; D is perhaps TRBD1 (6 bases). The germline V gene encodes CDR1 SGDLS and CDR2 YYNGEE. V was clipped by 2 bases and J by 5 bases, with 17 bases between them. This CDR3 has 15 residues. The CDR3 DNA reads TGTGCCAGCAGCGTGAGCGTCGGTGGGGGCCACGAGCAGTACTTC. It translates to CASSVSVGGGHEQYF. Drawing the rest from reference TRBV9 and TRBJ2-7, the complete variable domain is DSGVTQTPKHLITATGQRVTLRCSPRSGDLSVYWYQQSLDQGLQFLIQYYNGEERAKGNILERFSAQQFPDLHSELNLSSLELGDSALYFCASSVSVGGGHEQYFGPGTRLTVT.

The chain employs TRBV27 and TRBJ2-7; 7 positions match TRBD1. Germline assignment: CDR1 MNHEY and CDR2 SMNVEV (reference sequence). There are 13 residues in the CDR3. Trimming removed 6 bases from V and 2 bases from J; junction bases left unmatched: 4. CDR3 loop: CASSDRAPYEQYF. The CDR3 DNA reads as TGTGCCAGCAGCGACAGGGCTCCCTACGAGCAGTACTTC.

The V and J genes are TRBV10-3 and TRBJ2-3, with TRBD1 as a possible D gene (6 bases). V lost 3 bases and J 4 bases, leaving 11 bases between the germline ends. The CDR3 loop spans 14 amino acids. Germline loops: CDR1 ENHRY, CDR2 SYGVKD. The CDR3 nucleotides read TGTGCCATCAGTGATACAGGGTCCGCAGATACGCAGTATTTT. This encodes CAISDTGSADTQYF.

The rearrangement uses TRBV2 and TRBJ2-1; 8 bases line up with TRBD2. The germline V gene has CDR1 SNHLY and CDR2 FYNNEI. V lost 4 bases and J lost 4; bases outside the gene matches: 6. This CDR3 comprises 15 residues. Here the CDR3 reads CASSAASGSYNEQFF. CDR3 nucleotides: TGTGCCAGCAGTGCGGCTAGCGGGTCTTACAATGAGCAGTTCTTC.

V usage is TRBV7-6 and J usage is TRBJ2-1; D possibly corresponds to TRBD2 (8 bases). Germline CDR1 SGHVS, CDR2 FNYEAQ. V shed 5 bases and J shed 4 bases, with 15 bases lying between them. The CDR3 totals 15 residues. The CDR3 DNA reads TGTGCCAGCAGCATAGGGGGCGGGGGGTACAATGAGCAGTTCTTC. Translation gives CASSIGGGGYNEQFF. Complete variable domain (other parts from reference TRBV7-6 and TRBJ2-1): GAGVSQSPRYKVTKRGQDVALRCDPISGHVSLYWYRQALGQGPEFLTYFNYEAQQDKSGLPNDRFSAERPEGSISTLTIQRTEQRDSAMYRCASSIGGGGYNEQFFGPGTRLTVL.

The V gene is TRBV28, the J gene TRBJ1-1, with 10 bases matching TRBD1. J was trimmed by 3 bases and V by 4 bases; bases with no gene match: 14. Germline CDR1 reads MDHEN; CDR2 reads SYDVKM. The CDR3 has 18 residues. The CDR3 nucleotides read TGTGCCAGCAGTTCCTATGGTCGAATGGGGACAGGGGACACTGAAGCTTTCTTT. This sequence encodes CASSSYGRMGTGDTEAFF.